This entry is about one T cell receptor (beta chain). This clone was picked up a small number of times. This clone's antigen is unknown. No much larger clone is present one base from it, and per-base qualities are unavailable. The germline V gene encodes CDR1 SGHDN and CDR2 FVKESK. V and J are truncated by 0 bases and 2 bases respectively, leaving an intervening sequence of 14 bases. The CDR3 starts with the cysteine, ends with the phenylalanine, and has 17 residues. Kept here is only the CDR3 DNA, which spans 51 bases and is read in frame from base 1. TCRbeta CDR3 regions were amplified from genomic DNA by means of the immunoSEQ Assay, a bias-controlled multiplex PCR. In the authors' own workflow: Within the assay, amplification of reference gene primers was used to estimate how many nucleated cells each sample contained. To quantify the absolute abundance of each unique TCRbeta CDR3 rearrangement, sequence reads were collapsed and filtered. For each sample, productive Simpson clonality was calculated by taking the square root of Simpson's diversity index across productive rearrangements. TCRdb retrieved this table from immuneACCESS and kept in-frame rearrangements only. Not all clones are present; in checked studies, unresolved V genes account for under half, and no reason is known for the remainder. V, J and clone size are taken as reported in that table, and D and trimming were inferred from the DNA itself. Present in this sample are 40,000 to 55,000 clones, 86% of which were seen just once. About 15% of the sample is held by the ten biggest clonotypes.

The sample comes from a study of blood T cell repertoires in COVID-19 (dated by TCRdb to about 2020). A note on the overall study: Collaborator samples came from the United States, Italy and Spain and covered acute and convalescent phases of COVID-19. The prospective study material was composed of cDNA or gDNA derived from T cells, B-cell-depleted T cells, or PBMCs. Deeply sampled blood TCRbeta repertoires from subjects exposed to, actively infected with, or recovered from COVID-19 were included in the dataset. The repertoires were made available in a free public database intended to serve as a resource for research on the immune response to SARS-CoV-2. The samples were drawn from two sources: the first 160 participants of the ongoing ImmuneRACE study, and over 1,000 subjects contributed by 6 global collaborators. The sample metadata nearly always contained a de-identified subject ID, COVID-19 status, age in years and sex. HLA class I and class II types, where available, came from metadata supplied by the sample provider rather than from assay-based typing.

Overall study results and their limits: The amount of clinical and demographic metadata varied by source and participant and was provided uncurated.

Collaborating institutions collected whole blood in K2EDTA tubes following their own protocols. For TCRbeta analysis, collaborators shipped samples as frozen whole blood, isolated PBMCs, or DNA extracted from either of those sample types. Sequencing was done on a sample of peripheral blood. This clonotype originated in a human donor in a cohort sampled during active COVID-19. The V and J segments used are TRBV14 and TRBJ2-4; TRBD2 is possibly the D segment (5 matching bases). The DNA reads as follows: TGTGCCAGCAGCCAAGACGAGGCCACGGGGACCAAAAACATTCAGTACTTC. This encodes CASSQDEATGTKNIQYF.